These 21 T cell receptor beta chains originate from one sample sequenced in a study of T-cell memory formation after mild COVID-19. TCRdb re-analysed the 5' RACE reads in MiXCR, keeping a single row per CDR3 protein. This table holds hundreds of thousands of distinct CDR3 sequences, about 20% found once. Sequencing was done on a sample of PBMCs or a T cell subset sorted from them (not recorded which). These receptors all come from an adult woman who had mild COVID-19 (a few samples of this study predate the infection). Cell type and time point are not known.

This clonotype has just a few counts. CDR3 coding DNA: TGTGCCATCAGCCCCTCAGGCACGGACGGGGAGACCCAGTACTTC. Residues: CAISPSGTDGETQYF. The chain is built from TRBV10-3 and TRBJ2-5; D is undetermined. This CDR3 has 15 residues. The germline V gene encodes CDR1 ENHRY and CDR2 SYGVKD. Deletions cut 6 bases from V and 5 bases from J, with 19 bases between.

This clonotype turned up a few times. The chain recombines TRBV7-2 with TRBJ1-6, with D possibly being TRBD1 (6 bases). The V and J ends lost 2 bases and 8 bases respectively, with 13 bases between them. The germline V gene encodes CDR1 SGHTA and CDR2 FQGNSA. This CDR3 contains 15 residues. The CDR3 loop reads CASSLIGQSDSPLHF. In nucleotides, the CDR3 is TGTGCCAGCAGCTTAATAGGACAGTCCGATTCACCCCTCCACTTT.

The chain has TRBV12-3 or TRBV12-4 and TRBJ1-1; a possible D gene is TRBD1 (6 bases). This CDR3 comprises 16 residues. Trimming removed 3 bases from V and 0 bases from J, with 14 bases in between. CDR3 protein: CASSFVTGDVNTEAFF. The CDR3 DNA follows: TGTGCCAGCAGTTTCGTGACAGGTGACGTGAACACTGAAGCTTTCTTT.

This clonotype was counted between two and nine times. The chain employs TRBV29-1 and TRBJ1-1, with TRBD1 identical over 7 bases. Unmatched junction bases numbered 7, after V lost 4 bases and J lost 5 bases. CDR3 size: 13 residues. Germline V gene sequence: CDR1 SQVTM, CDR2 ANQGSEA. This CDR3 is CSVAGQGETEAFF. The CDR3 DNA is TGCAGCGTTGCAGGGCAGGGGGAGACTGAAGCTTTCTTT.

The V gene is TRBV14, the J gene TRBJ2-5; 7 bases are a match to TRBD2. Germline V lookup: CDR1 SGHDN, CDR2 FVKESK. Trimming took 2 bases from V and 4 from J; bases not matched to a gene: 13. The CDR3 has 17 amino acids. Written as DNA, the CDR3 is TGTGCCAGCAGCCAAATCGACGGGAGGAGGGGTGGAGAGACCCAGTACTTC. It encodes CASSQIDGRRGGETQYF. The variable domain in full, completed from reference TRBV14 and TRBJ2-5, reads EAGVTQFPSHSVIEKGQTVTLRCDPISGHDNLYWYRRVMGKEIKFLLHFVKESKQDESGMPNNRFLAERTGGTYSTLKVQPAELEDSGVYFCASSQIDGRRGGETQYFGPGTRLLVL.

The sample holds a few counts of this clonotype. The chain combines TRBV11-2 with TRBJ2-1; 12 positions agree with TRBD2. Germline CDR1 SGHAT, CDR2 FQNNGV. The CDR3 consists of 17 residues. J was trimmed by 6 bases and V by 5 bases; bases with no gene match: 11. In DNA form, the CDR3 reads TGTGCCAGCAGCCAGGGATCTAGCGGGGGGGGTCTCAATGAGCAGTTCTTC. This translates into CASSQGSSGGGLNEQFF.

The DNA of the CDR3 is TGTGCCAGCAGCTTGAGGCTCAACTATGGCTACACCTTC. This codes for CASSLRLNYGYTF. This chain links TRBV7-9 with TRBJ1-2; D not resolved. The CDR3 has 13 amino acids. Germline lookup yields CDR1 SEHNR and CDR2 FQNEAQ (reference sequence). Between the trimmed V and J ends, which lost 3 bases and 2 bases, there was a span of 7 bases.

This clonotype showed up just a few times. This chain uses TRBV5-1 with TRBJ2-5; tentative D call: TRBD1 (5 bases). CDR1 is SGHRS, CDR2 YFSETQ, per germline. V lost 6 bases, J lost 5 bases, and 17 bases lay in between. This CDR3 is built from 14 residues. The CDR3 sequence is CASKSGRATETQYF. CDR3 nucleotide sequence: TGCGCCAGCAAGTCGGGCAGGGCAACGGAGACCCAGTACTTC.

A few counts support this clonotype. CDR3 nucleotides: TGTGCCAGCACCCAGCAGACAGATACGCAGTATTTT. Translated: CASTQQTDTQYF. The chain joins TRBV6-2 or TRBV6-3 to TRBJ2-3, with no clear D. The CDR3 extends over 12 amino acids. Germline CDR1 and CDR2: MNHEY and SVGEGT. Trimming removed 7 bases from V and 3 bases from J, with 8 bases in between.

The chain uses TRBV12-3 or TRBV12-4 and TRBJ1-1; D not certain. CDR3 length equals 14 residues. V was pared by 0 bases and J by 0 bases, with 5 bases between. CDR3 sequence: CASSLARMNTEAFF. In DNA, the CDR3 is TGTGCCAGCAGTTTAGCGCGCATGAACACTGAAGCTTTCTTT.

This clonotype was seen a handful of times. In nucleotides, the CDR3 is TGTGCCTGGAGTGGCGGGAGGTTCCACGAGCAGTACTTC. Amino acid sequence: CAWSGGRFHEQYF. The chain recombines TRBV30 with TRBJ2-7, with 8 bases lining up with TRBD2. CDR1 and CDR2 (germline): GTSNPN, SVGIG (reference sequence). J lost 5 bases, V lost 1 base, and 4 bases had no gene match. This CDR3 has 13 residues.

This clonotype was recorded a few times. This chain joins TRBV12-5 and TRBJ2-1; the match to TRBD2 covers 16 bases. Germline V gene lookup returns CDR1 LGHNT and CDR2 FRNRAP. Germline trimming cut 10 bases from V and 9 bases from J; bases unmatched to any gene: 6. CDR3 length: 14 amino acids. The DNA of the CDR3 is TGTGCTACCGGGACTAGCGGGAGGGCAGGTGAGCAGTTCTTC. This translates into CATGTSGRAGEQFF.

The chain links TRBV20-1 to TRBJ2-3; unclear D gene. Trimming took 5 bases from V and 3 from J, leaving 9 bases between them. Germline CDR1 is DFQATT and CDR2 is SNEGSKA (reference sequence). The CDR3 spans 12 residues. The CDR3 sequence: CSAAGTTDTQYF. In DNA, the CDR3 is TGCAGTGCTGCCGGTACAACAGATACGCAGTATTTT.

The chain employs TRBV27 and TRBJ1-1, with D unclear. CDR1 and CDR2 (germline): MNHEY, SMNVEV (reference sequence). This CDR3 has 11 residues. V was shortened by 9 bases and J by 4 bases, with 9 bases between the two germline ends. This CDR3 is CASKEGTEAFF. The CDR3 DNA is TGTGCCAGTAAGGAGGGCACTGAAGCTTTCTTT.

This clonotype has a handful of counts. The chain employs TRBV4-2 and TRBJ2-7; the match to TRBD2 covers 8 bases. The J segment lost 0 bases and the V segment lost 3 bases, leaving 4 bases of the junction unmatched. Germline V gives CDR1 LGHNA, CDR2 YNFKEQ. The CDR3 covers 15 residues. Here the CDR3 reads CASSQRAGGSYEQYF. DNA of the CDR3: TGTGCCAGCAGCCAGAGGGCGGGGGGCTCCTACGAGCAGTACTTC.

V and J are TRBV24-1 and TRBJ2-1, with 7 bases aligning to TRBD2. The J segment lost 5 bases and the V segment lost 1 base, leaving 4 bases of the junction unmatched. CDR1 is KGHDR, CDR2 SFDVKD, per germline. This CDR3 contains 15 residues. CDR3 sequence (DNA): TGTGCCACCAGTGATTTTCCGGGAGGAGACAATGAGCAGTTCTTC. This translates into CATSDFPGGDNEQFF.

Only a few counts were recorded for this clonotype. This chain joins TRBV7-3 and TRBJ2-5; 10 nucleotides line up with TRBD2. Germline-derived CDR1 and CDR2 are SGHTA and FQGTGA. V dropped 1 base and J dropped 4; count of bases not matched to a gene: 3. This CDR3 has 15 amino acids. This CDR3 reads CASSLKPSGGETQYF. The CDR3, as DNA: TGTGCCAGCAGCTTAAAGCCTAGCGGGGGAGAGACCCAGTACTTC.

The gene calls are TRBV2 and TRBJ1-1; D perhaps matches TRBD1 (6 bases). Deletions cut 7 bases from V and 5 bases from J, with 17 bases between. CDR3 length equals 14 residues. The V gene's germline CDR1 is SNHLY and CDR2 FYNNEI. CDR3 coding DNA: TGTGCCAGCACCTGGACAGCCGATCTTACTGAAGCTTTCTTT. It codes for CASTWTADLTEAFF.

The rearrangement joins TRBV29-1 to TRBJ1-2, with a possible D match to TRBD1 (6 bases). V shed 7 bases and J shed 4 bases, with 19 bases lying between them. This CDR3 is built from 14 residues. Germline V gives CDR1 SQVTM, CDR2 ANQGSEA. This CDR3 is CSGPGTLSGYGYTF. In DNA form, the CDR3 reads TGCAGCGGCCCCGGGACACTTTCAGGCTATGGCTACACCTTC.

The J gene is TRBJ2-5, the V gene TRBV5-1; maybe TRBD1 (7 bases). Germline CDR1 reads SGHRS; CDR2 reads YFSETQ. Between the trimmed V and J ends, which lost 4 bases and 3 bases, there was a span of 13 bases. This CDR3 has 14 residues. In nucleotides, the CDR3 is TGCGCCAGCAGCCAGGGGGGAGCCGAAGAGACCCAGTACTTC. It translates to CASSQGGAEETQYF.

This clonotype has just a few counts. The V and J genes are TRBV24-1 and TRBJ2-3; 10 bases line up with TRBD2. This CDR3 has 17 amino acids. V shed 0 bases, J shed 3 bases, and the junction held 5 bases outside the gene matches. The V gene's germline CDR1 is KGHDR and CDR2 SFDVKD. CDR3: CATSDLQTSGATDTQYF. The CDR3, as DNA: TGTGCCACCAGTGATTTGCAAACTAGCGGGGCGACAGATACGCAGTATTTT.